The sequence of this TCR beta chain was determined in a study of long-term antiretroviral therapy in people with HIV. Study details: It was about a decade after the earliest samples that the 2015 immediate-ART recommendation appeared. Study observations and caveats: Increased diversity was seen after ART, yet it remained lower than in transplant donor controls. Collection of the blood, which took place between about 2003 and 2017, possibly occurred under older ART regimens.

V gave up 2 bases and J gave up 2 bases, with 7 bases separating them. This CDR3 has 13 amino acids. Per the germline V gene, CDR1 is SNHLY and CDR2 is FYNNEI. The immunoSEQ assay was v3.0, run at survey level. The table came from immunoSEQ multiplex PCR; TCRdb's copy has only in-frame clones and leaves some out. The data hold about 28,000 clones, with 80% to 85% observed a single time. Remarks on this clone: Its specificity is not known.

Per donor, at least one pre-ART and at least two post-ART PBMC samples were obtained. Sequenced here: unsorted PBMCs, sampled 0.4 years after starting antiretroviral therapy. The genes are TRBV2 and TRBJ2-7, with no clear D. This receptor was obtained from a man aged 18 to 29 with HIV. The CDR3 loop is CASSEIVPYEQYF. CDR3 sequence (DNA): TGTGCCAGCAGTGAAATAGTCCCCTACGAGCAGTACTTC. Full variable domain (missing parts from reference TRBV2 and TRBJ2-7): EPEVTQTPSHQVTQMGQEVILRCVPISNHLYFYWYRQILGQKVEFLVSFYNNEISEKSEIFDDQFSVERPDGSNFTLKIRSTKLEDSAMYFCASSEIVPYEQYFGPGTRLTVT.